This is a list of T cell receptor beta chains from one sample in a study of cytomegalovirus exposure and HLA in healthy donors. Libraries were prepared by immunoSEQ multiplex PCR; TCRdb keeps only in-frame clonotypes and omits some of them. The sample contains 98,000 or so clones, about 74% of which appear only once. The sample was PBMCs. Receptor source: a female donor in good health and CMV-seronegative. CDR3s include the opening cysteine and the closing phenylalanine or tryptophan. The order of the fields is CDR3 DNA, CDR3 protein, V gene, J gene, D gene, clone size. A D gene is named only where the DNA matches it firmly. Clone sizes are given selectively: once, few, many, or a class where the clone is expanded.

CDR3 DNA: TGTGCCAGTAGTCCGACGGGGGGAGGCTACTACGAGCAGTACTTC
CDR3 protein: CASSPTGGGYYEQYF
V gene: TRBV19
J gene: TRBJ2-7
D gene: TRBD2
clone size: NA

CDR3 DNA: TGTGCCAGCAGTTTAGCGGGGGAGACCTACAATGAGCAGTTCTTC
CDR3 protein: CASSLAGETYNEQFF
V gene: TRBV28
J gene: TRBJ2-1
D gene: TRBD2
clone size: NA

CDR3 DNA: TGTGCCAGCAGTGTTACCCAGGGGCGGGAGACCCAGTACTTC
CDR3 protein: CASSVTQGRETQYF
V gene: TRBV6-1
J gene: TRBJ2-5
D gene: NA
clone size: NA

CDR3 DNA: TGTGCCAGCAGCCCTACCGGGACAGGGCGAGAGACCCAGTACTTC
CDR3 protein: CASSPTGTGRETQYF
V gene: TRBV7-3
J gene: TRBJ2-5
D gene: TRBD1
clone size: NA

CDR3 DNA: TGTGCCAGCAGCAAAGCAGGGCAGGGGCCCGGCAGCAATCAGCCCCAGCATTTT
CDR3 protein: CASSKAGQGPGSNQPQHF
V gene: TRBV21-1
J gene: TRBJ1-5
D gene: NA
clone size: NA

CDR3 DNA: TGCGCCAGCAGCCCAGGGTTTAACGAGCAGTACTTC
CDR3 protein: CASSPGFNEQYF
V gene: TRBV5-1
J gene: TRBJ2-7
D gene: NA
clone size: NA

CDR3 DNA: TGTGCCAGCAGCGCACAGGGAGGCCGGGGACTAGCGGGAGTGGACGAGCAGTACTTC
CDR3 protein: CASSAQGGRGLAGVDEQYF
V gene: TRBV9
J gene: TRBJ2-7
D gene: TRBD2
clone size: NA

CDR3 DNA: TGCGCCAGCAGCTTAGGAGGGTTATTAGCTGAAGCTTTCTTT
CDR3 protein: CASSLGGLLAEAFF
V gene: TRBV5-1
J gene: TRBJ1-1
D gene: NA
clone size: NA

CDR3 DNA: TGTGCCAGCAGCCCCACCTTGGGACAGTACTATGGCTACACCTTC
CDR3 protein: CASSPTLGQYYGYTF
V gene: TRBV6-5
J gene: TRBJ1-2
D gene: TRBD1
clone size: NA

CDR3 DNA: TGCGCCAGCAGGGAAGGAGGACCCGGAAACACCATATATTTT
CDR3 protein: CASREGGPGNTIYF
V gene: TRBV5-1
J gene: TRBJ1-3
D gene: NA
clone size: NA

CDR3 DNA: TGTGCCAGCAGTATTGGGACTAGCGGGTACACCGGGGAGCTGTTTTTT
CDR3 protein: CASSIGTSGYTGELFF
V gene: TRBV25-1
J gene: TRBJ2-2
D gene: TRBD2
clone size: once

CDR3 DNA: TGTGCCAGCTCACCAAATATTGACAGCATGAACACTGAAGCTTTCTTT
CDR3 protein: CASSPNIDSMNTEAFF
V gene: TRBV18
J gene: TRBJ1-1
D gene: NA
clone size: NA

CDR3 DNA: TGTGCCAGCAGCTTGGACAGGGAGATTAATGAAGCTTTCTTT
CDR3 protein: CASSLDREINEAFF
V gene: TRBV5-6
J gene: TRBJ1-1
D gene: NA
clone size: NA

CDR3 DNA: TGTGCCAGCAGGAGGGGGACTAGGAGCGAGCAGTACTTC
CDR3 protein: CASRRGTRSEQYF
V gene: TRBV2
J gene: TRBJ2-7
D gene: TRBD2
clone size: NA

CDR3 DNA: TGCGCCAGCAGCCCGTCTACAGGGGGGGCCGGGAATGAGCAGTTCTTC
CDR3 protein: CASSPSTGGAGNEQFF
V gene: TRBV5-1
J gene: TRBJ2-1
D gene: NA
clone size: few

CDR3 DNA: TGTGCCAGCAGCTTGGCCGGGACTAGCGGGGCTCAAGAGACCCAGTACTTC
CDR3 protein: CASSLAGTSGAQETQYF
V gene: TRBV7-3
J gene: TRBJ2-5
D gene: TRBD2
clone size: once

CDR3 DNA: TGTGCCAGCACCAAAGGGGAGGGTGACTATGGCTACACCTTC
CDR3 protein: CASTKGEGDYGYTF
V gene: TRBV6-6
J gene: TRBJ1-2
D gene: NA
clone size: NA

CDR3 DNA: TGTGCCAGCAGTGAGGGGCAGGTCCAGCCTGGTGAGCAGTTCTTC
CDR3 protein: CASSEGQVQPGEQFF
V gene: TRBV2
J gene: TRBJ2-1
D gene: NA
clone size: NA

CDR3 DNA: TGTGCCTGGAGGGCGGGGGGTGCCGGGGAGCTGTTTTTT
CDR3 protein: CAWRAGGAGELFF
V gene: TRBV30
J gene: TRBJ2-2
D gene: TRBD2
clone size: NA

CDR3 DNA: TGTGCCAGCCCCCGGAATGCGGGAGGAGGAGACACTGAAGCTTTCTTT
CDR3 protein: CASPRNAGGGDTEAFF
V gene: TRBV18
J gene: TRBJ1-1
D gene: NA
clone size: NA

CDR3 DNA: TGCGCCAGCAGCGCGGAGAACACTGAAGCTTTCTTT
CDR3 protein: CASSAENTEAFF
V gene: TRBV5-1
J gene: TRBJ1-1
D gene: NA
clone size: NA

CDR3 DNA: TGTGCCAGCAGCTTAGACCGGGACAGGGTGTACGAGCAGTACTTC
CDR3 protein: CASSLDRDRVYEQYF
V gene: TRBV7-2
J gene: TRBJ2-7
D gene: TRBD1
clone size: NA

CDR3 DNA: TGTGCCAGCAGACCCCCCGATGACAGGGGCCGTTGCTATGGCTACACCTTC
CDR3 protein: CASRPPDDRGRCYGYTF
V gene: TRBV7-3
J gene: TRBJ1-2
D gene: TRBD1
clone size: NA

CDR3 DNA: TGCGCCAGCAGCTTGATCGGGAGAGTATACTACGAGCAGTACTTC
CDR3 protein: CASSLIGRVYYEQYF
V gene: TRBV5-1
J gene: TRBJ2-7
D gene: NA
clone size: NA

CDR3 DNA: TGTGCCAGCAGCTTGGCCACGCGGTGGCTAAATAAGACCCAGTACTTC
CDR3 protein: CASSLATRWLNKTQYF
V gene: TRBV5-6
J gene: TRBJ2-5
D gene: NA
clone size: NA

CDR3 DNA: TGTGCCAGCAGCCTAGGGACTAGCGGGTCCTACGAGCAGTACTTC
CDR3 protein: CASSLGTSGSYEQYF
V gene: TRBV7-2
J gene: TRBJ2-7
D gene: TRBD2
clone size: NA

CDR3 DNA: TGTGCCAGCAGCCCAGGGACAGGGATGGGCACTGAAGCTTTCTTT
CDR3 protein: CASSPGTGMGTEAFF
V gene: TRBV11-3
J gene: TRBJ1-1
D gene: TRBD1
clone size: NA

CDR3 DNA: TGTGCCATCAGTGAGTCCCAGGGGGCCCTCTACAATGAGCAGTTCTTC
CDR3 protein: CAISESQGALYNEQFF
V gene: TRBV10-3
J gene: TRBJ2-1
D gene: TRBD1
clone size: NA

CDR3 DNA: TGCGCCAGCAGCTTGGAGGGGGGGCTTACAAATGAAAAACTGTTTTTT
CDR3 protein: CASSLEGGLTNEKLFF
V gene: TRBV5-1
J gene: TRBJ1-4
D gene: NA
clone size: NA

CDR3 DNA: TGCAGCGTTGTGTATTGGGGGGGACAGGGGGATACTAACTATGGCTACACCTTT
CDR3 protein: CSVVYWGGQGDTNYGYTF
V gene: TRBV29-1
J gene: TRBJ1-2
D gene: TRBD1
clone size: NA

CDR3 DNA: TGTGCCAGCGCCCCTCTGGAGCCCTACGAGCAGTACTTC
CDR3 protein: CASAPLEPYEQYF
V gene: TRBV7-9
J gene: TRBJ2-7
D gene: NA
clone size: once

CDR3 DNA: TGTGCCAGCAGTTCTGGGACTAGCGGGTCCGTGTACGAGCAGTACTTC
CDR3 protein: CASSSGTSGSVYEQYF
V gene: TRBV7-9
J gene: TRBJ2-7
D gene: TRBD2
clone size: NA

CDR3 DNA: TGTGCCAGTAGTGCATCACTAGCGGGGGTCCGCAATGAGCAGTTCTTC
CDR3 protein: CASSASLAGVRNEQFF
V gene: TRBV19
J gene: TRBJ2-1
D gene: TRBD2
clone size: NA

CDR3 DNA: TGTGCCAGCATCGCCGGGACAGGGGTGACTGAAGCTTTCTTT
CDR3 protein: CASIAGTGVTEAFF
V gene: TRBV2
J gene: TRBJ1-1
D gene: TRBD1
clone size: NA

CDR3 DNA: TGTGCCAGCAGCCGACCAGGGGCGAATAGTGAAGCTTTCTTT
CDR3 protein: CASSRPGANSEAFF
V gene: TRBV7-2
J gene: TRBJ1-1
D gene: NA
clone size: NA

CDR3 DNA: TGTGCCAGCACCCGATACAGTTCCGGGGACACTGAAGCTTTCTTT
CDR3 protein: CASTRYSSGDTEAFF
V gene: TRBV27
J gene: TRBJ1-1
D gene: NA
clone size: NA

CDR3 DNA: TGTGCCAGCAGCTTGACTCTTATGCGGTGGGACAGGGGGCGCGGTCAGCCCCAGCATTTT
CDR3 protein: CASSLTLMRWDRGRGQPQHF
V gene: TRBV5-5
J gene: TRBJ1-5
D gene: TRBD1
clone size: once

CDR3 DNA: TGCAGTGCTAGAGAGCCCGGTGGCTACACCTTC
CDR3 protein: CSAREPGGYTF
V gene: TRBV20-1
J gene: TRBJ1-2
D gene: NA
clone size: NA

CDR3 DNA: TGTGCCAGTAACAAACCCGGGGACAGACTAAATCAGCCCCAGCATTTT
CDR3 protein: CASNKPGDRLNQPQHF
V gene: TRBV19
J gene: TRBJ1-5
D gene: TRBD1
clone size: NA

CDR3 DNA: TGTGCCAGCAGTTTATCAGGGGGCAGCAATCAGCCCCAGCATTTT
CDR3 protein: CASSLSGGSNQPQHF
V gene: TRBV27
J gene: TRBJ1-5
D gene: TRBD1
clone size: NA

CDR3 DNA: TGTGCCAGCAGCTTAGGTGTGCGGGAGACCCAGTACTTC
CDR3 protein: CASSLGVRETQYF
V gene: TRBV7-8
J gene: TRBJ2-5
D gene: NA
clone size: NA

CDR3 DNA: TGTGCCAGCAGCTTAGAAGGGGTTAGTCCAGCCAAAAACATTCAGTACTTC
CDR3 protein: CASSLEGVSPAKNIQYF
V gene: TRBV11-1
J gene: TRBJ2-4
D gene: NA
clone size: NA

CDR3 DNA: TGTGCCAGCAGTTACACCCTATCAGCGAGGAACACTGAAGCTTTCTTT
CDR3 protein: CASSYTLSARNTEAFF
V gene: TRBV6-5
J gene: TRBJ1-1
D gene: NA
clone size: many

CDR3 DNA: TGTGCCAGCAGCTTCTCCTTCTACGAGCAGTACTTC
CDR3 protein: CASSFSFYEQYF
V gene: TRBV7-9
J gene: TRBJ2-7
D gene: NA
clone size: NA

CDR3 DNA: TGTGCCAGCAATCCCTATAGCGGGGGGGCATACGAGCAGTACTTC
CDR3 protein: CASNPYSGGAYEQYF
V gene: TRBV27
J gene: TRBJ2-7
D gene: TRBD2
clone size: few

CDR3 DNA: TGTGCCAGCAGCTTACCAGGGCTGAGGGAGCTGTTTTTT
CDR3 protein: CASSLPGLRELFF
V gene: TRBV7-9
J gene: TRBJ2-2
D gene: NA
clone size: NA

CDR3 DNA: TGTGCCAGCAGCGCGGTTGAAGCGGTGGCTGAAGCTTTCTTT
CDR3 protein: CASSAVEAVAEAFF
V gene: TRBV7-9
J gene: TRBJ1-1
D gene: NA
clone size: NA

CDR3 DNA: TGCGCCAGCAGCAAAGGGACTGCGAACACCGGGGAGCTGTTTTTT
CDR3 protein: CASSKGTANTGELFF
V gene: TRBV5-1
J gene: TRBJ2-2
D gene: NA
clone size: NA